This T cell receptor (beta chain) is from a study of blood T cell repertoires in COVID-19. Study-wide context: Specimens from acute and convalescent COVID-19 originated in the United States, Italy and Spain. The analysed material was cDNA or gDNA that came from T cells, B-cell-depleted T cells, or PBMCs.

The CDR3 has 16 residues. Losses at the gene ends were 0 bases for V and 4 bases for J; bases not matched to a gene: 5. CDR1 is KGHSH, CDR2 LQKENI, per germline. Produced via immunoSEQ multiplex PCR; TCRdb's table is partial and in-frame only. Of some 150,000 clones in the sample, 65% to 90% were seen once. This clone was seen a handful of times. The sample taken for sequencing was peripheral blood. The chain couples TRBV18 to TRBJ2-2; 7 nucleotides agree with TRBD1. This receptor was obtained from a man aged 70 or older with acute or convalescent COVID-19. The CDR3 DNA follows: TGTGCCAGCTCACCACCTAAGGGGGCGGCCACCGGGGAGCTGTTTTTT. Translated, it gives CASSPPKGAATGELFF.